The 20 T cell receptor beta chains reported below all come from one sample, sequenced in a study of TIL therapy for anti-PD-1-resistant metastatic lung cancer. The time point: pre-treatment sample, taken before nivolumab and TIL therapy. Tumor tissue came from excised metastases, mostly pleural nodules or supraclavicular lymph nodes. The libraries were made with immunoSEQ v3. The data were produced by immunoSEQ multiplex PCR, yet TCRdb's version contains in-frame clones alone and is incomplete. The data hold roughly 50,000 clones, with just over 70% observed a single time. The input for sequencing was tumor tissue, taken at baseline. Receptors were obtained from a person between 25 and 79 years old with non-small cell lung cancer.

This clone was found a few times. The CDR3 sequence is CASSWGQGRYQPQHF. DNA for the CDR3: TGTGCCAGCAGTTGGGGACAGGGGAGGTATCAGCCCCAGCATTTT. V usage is TRBV28 and J usage is TRBJ1-5, with 10 nucleotides matching TRBD1. Germline trimming cut 4 bases from V and 5 bases from J; bases unmatched to any gene: 5. The CDR3 runs to 15 residues. Germline CDR1 reads MDHEN; CDR2 reads SYDVKM.

This clone appeared a single time. The chain is built from TRBV6-1 and TRBJ2-1; possibly TRBD2 for D (6 bases). Germline lookup yields CDR1 MNHNS and CDR2 SASEGT. The ends were cut back, 7 bases at V and 2 bases at J, with 12 bases in the middle. The CDR3 has 14 amino acids. The CDR3 loop is CASMLAGTYNEQFF. The CDR3 DNA is TGTGCCAGCATGCTTGCGGGAACCTACAATGAGCAGTTCTTC.

This clone appeared a few times. The chain carries TRBV27 and TRBJ2-3, with D possibly being TRBD1 (6 bases). Trimming took off 4 bases at V and 4 bases at J, with 9 bases between the two ends. Germline V gives CDR1 MNHEY, CDR2 SMNVEV (reference sequence). This CDR3 has 13 residues. CDR3 nucleotides: TGTGCCAGCAGTTACAGGGATGCAGATACGCAGTATTTT. It is translated as CASSYRDADTQYF.

This clone has more than one count but fewer than ten. The gene calls are TRBV18 and TRBJ2-1; no clear D gene. The CDR3 runs to 16 residues. CDR1 and CDR2 from the germline V gene are KGHSH and LQKENI. Trimming cost V 3 bases and J 0 bases, with 12 bases left between them. CDR3 nucleotide sequence: TGTGCCAGCTCACCGGAAAGGTTGAGCTCCTACAATGAGCAGTTCTTC. Residues: CASSPERLSSYNEQFF. Full variable domain (outside the CDR3, taken from reference TRBV18 and TRBJ2-1): NAGVMQNPRHLVRRRGQEARLRCSPMKGHSHVYWYRQLPEEGLKFMVYLQKENIIDESGMPKERFSAEFPKEGPSILRIQQVVRGDSAAYFCASSPERLSSYNEQFFGPGTRLTVL.

This clone occurred many times. V usage is TRBV10-1 and J usage is TRBJ1-2; possible D gene TRBD1, 6 bases. CDR1 WNHNN and CDR2 SYGVQD come from the germline V gene (reference sequence). This CDR3 region has 9 residues. CDR3 bases: TGCGTCGTCGGGGGCGACTACACCTTC. It specifies CVVGGDYTF.

This rearrangement joins TRBV30 to TRBJ2-2; no reliable D call. CDR1 and CDR2 (germline): GTSNPN, SVGIG (reference sequence). The CDR3 is 12 residues long. Trimming cost V 5 bases and J 6 bases, with 10 bases left between them. The chain's CDR3 is CAWLRRPGELFF. The CDR3 bases are TGTGCCTGGCTACGCCGGCCCGGGGAGCTGTTTTTT.

A single count supports this clone. The genes are TRBV30 and TRBJ1-5; D unresolved. This CDR3 region has 12 residues. Per germline, CDR1 GTSNPN and CDR2 SVGIG (reference sequence). The germline V and J ends were trimmed by 1 base and 9 bases, with 10 bases remaining between them. CDR3 coding DNA: TGTGCCTGGAGTGCCTCCTCAGGGCCCCAGCATTTT. It codes for CAWSASSGPQHF.

Written as DNA, the CDR3 is TGTGCCAGCAGCCCGCTCATTGGAGCTTTCTTT. Translating gives CASSPLIGAFF. The V and J genes are TRBV7-2 and TRBJ1-1; D is uncertain. CDR3 size: 11 residues. CDR1 and CDR2 (germline): SGHTA, FQGNSA. Trimming shortened V by 5 bases and J by 10 bases, and 11 bases separated the two germline ends. Full variable domain (missing parts from reference TRBV7-2 and TRBJ1-1): GAGVSQSPSNKVTEKGKDVELRCDPISGHTALYWYRQSLGQGLEFLIYFQGNSAPDKSGLPSDRFSAERTGGSVSTLTIQRTQQEDSAVYLCASSPLIGAFFGQGTRLTVV.

CDR3 nucleotide sequence: TGTGCCAGCAGCGAAGGAGCGGGGGGAGGGGAGACCCAGTACTTC. This gives the protein CASSEGAGGGETQYF. The chain joins TRBV9 to TRBJ2-5, with 9 bases matching TRBD2. This CDR3 region has 15 residues. Germline V gene lookup returns CDR1 SGDLS and CDR2 YYNGEE. The junction had 8 bases not matched to a gene; V was cut back by 3 bases and J by 5 bases.

This clone has only one observation. V usage is TRBV11-2 and J usage is TRBJ1-1; tentatively, D is TRBD1 (6 bases). Looked up from germline, CDR1 is SGHAT and CDR2 is FQNNGV. CDR3 size: 16 residues. Trimming pared 2 bases from V and 4 bases from J, leaving 17 bases between. CDR3 loop: CASSLRRGGLGTEAFF. In nucleotides, the CDR3 is TGTGCCAGCAGCTTACGGAGGGGGGGGCTCGGCACTGAAGCTTTCTTT.

The chain couples TRBV7-9 to TRBJ1-2; D unclear. CDR3 length: 12 residues. The V and J ends lost 6 bases and 11 bases respectively, with 16 bases between them. Germline CDR1 is SEHNR and CDR2 is FQNEAQ (reference sequence). CDR3 nucleotides: TGTGCCAGCAGACCCGCCAGCCCGGAGTACACCTTC. It codes for CASRPASPEYTF.

This clone was observed a handful of times. CDR3: CASSESTSRHNEQFF. In DNA form, the CDR3 reads TGTGCCAGCAGTGAGTCGACTAGTAGGCACAATGAGCAGTTCTTC. This chain connects TRBV6-1 to TRBJ2-1, with a weak D call TRBD2 (6 bases). The V end lost 3 bases, the J end lost 5 bases, and 14 bases lay between the germline ends. Germline CDR1 reads MNHNS; CDR2 reads SASEGT. There are 15 residues in the CDR3.

J is TRBJ2-1 and V is TRBV9; 10 bases agree with TRBD2. CDR1 and CDR2 from the germline V gene are SGDLS and YYNGEE. V lost 3 bases, J lost 2 bases, and 20 bases stayed unmatched. This CDR3 has 21 residues. CDR3 bases: TGTGCCAGCAGCGCAATCCCCCGGGGGCTAGCGGGAGTAGACGCCTACAATGAGCAGTTCTTC. Its protein product is CASSAIPRGLAGVDAYNEQFF.

CDR3 protein: CASTDLPGAQHF. DNA for the CDR3: TGTGCCAGCACGGATCTTCCTGGGGCCCAGCATTTT. The rearrangement uses TRBV28 and TRBJ1-5; D ambiguous. The V end was cut by 7 bases, the J end by 11 bases, with 15 bases between. CDR3 length: 12 residues. Germline V lookup: CDR1 MDHEN, CDR2 SYDVKM. Filled out from reference TRBV28 and TRBJ1-5, the complete variable domain reads DVKVTQSSRYLVKRTGEKVFLECVQDMDHENMFWYRQDPGLGLRLIYFSYDVKMKEKGDIPEGYSVSREKKERFSLILESASTNQTSMYLCASTDLPGAQHFGDGTRLSIL.

This rearrangement joins TRBV7-6 to TRBJ1-1; 7 positions match TRBD1. Germline CDR1 and CDR2: SGHVS and FNYEAQ. CDR3 size: 13 residues. V lost 7 bases to trimming and J lost 4 bases; unmatched junction nucleotides: 6. The CDR3 region has the DNA TGTGCCAGCACCAGGGGGTTCCTCACTGAAGCTTTCTTT. Protein sequence: CASTRGFLTEAFF.

V and J are TRBV19 and TRBJ2-7; tentatively, D is TRBD1 (6 bases). Per the germline V gene, CDR1 is LNHDA and CDR2 is SQIVND (reference sequence). V was shortened by 3 bases and J by 3 bases, with 21 bases between the two germline ends. The CDR3 spans 17 residues. As DNA, the CDR3 is TGTGCCAGTAGTATTGGCCCTGGACAGATCCACTACTACGAGCAGTACTTC. Protein product: CASSIGPGQIHYYEQYF.

The chain employs TRBV10-3 and TRBJ1-4; tentative D call: TRBD1 (5 bases). The CDR3 has 13 amino acids. V dropped 10 bases and J dropped 0 bases, with 9 bases sitting between them. From germline, CDR1 is ENHRY and CDR2 SYGVKD. CDR3 in DNA: TGTGCCAGCGGGGGTGCAACTAATGAAAAACTGTTTTTT. The encoded protein is CASGGATNEKLFF.

This chain joins TRBV6-1 and TRBJ1-5, with D unresolved. V was cut by 6 bases and J by 8 bases, with 20 bases left in between. The germline gives CDR1 MNHNS, CDR2 SASEGT. This CDR3 is built from 15 residues. As DNA, the CDR3 is TGTGCCAGCAGCCCCGCCGCCGGCCAGCTCGAGCCCCAGCATTTT. This translates into CASSPAAGQLEPQHF.

The gene calls are TRBV5-1 and TRBJ1-2; TRBD1 agrees at 8 bases. The CDR3 length is 16 residues. With V trimmed by 2 bases and J by 2 bases, 8 bases remained unmatched. Germline lookup yields CDR1 SGHRS and CDR2 YFSETQ. CDR3 amino acids: CASSLGYGQGNYGYTF. The CDR3 bases are TGCGCCAGCAGCTTAGGTTACGGACAGGGCAACTATGGCTACACCTTC.

The rearrangement uses TRBV5-6 and TRBJ2-7; D unclear. The CDR3 is made up of 13 amino acids. Deletions cut 2 bases from V and 1 base from J, with 7 bases between. In germline, CDR1 is SGHDT, CDR2 YYEEEE. Here the CDR3 DNA reads TGTGCCAGCAGCTTCTCCGGATCCTACGAGCAGTACTTC. Protein product: CASSFSGSYEQYF.